These 12 T cell receptor beta chains were all obtained from the same sample, sequenced in a study of cytomegalovirus exposure and HLA in healthy donors. A multiplex PCR was run with 60 Vbeta primers and 13 Jbeta primers. The method was immunoSEQ multiplex PCR; TCRdb's version includes in-frame clones alone and lacks a portion of them. Of 100,000 to 150,000 clones listed, about 79% are singletons. What was sequenced was PBMCs. These receptors all stem from a man in his fifties in good health and CMV-seronegative.

V and J are TRBV5-1 and TRBJ2-5, with 11 bases matching TRBD2. The CDR3 covers 15 residues. Germline V gives CDR1 SGHRS, CDR2 YFSETQ. Trimming cost V 4 bases and J 3 bases; bases outside gene matches: 5. CDR3 sequence: CASSTSTSGEETQYF. The CDR3 DNA reads as TGCGCCAGCAGCACCTCGACTAGCGGGGAAGAGACCCAGTACTTC.

The table lists this clone with a few counts. The chain couples TRBV15 to TRBJ2-7; 7 bases line up with TRBD1. Trimming removed 0 bases from V and 7 bases from J; junction bases left unmatched: 12. The CDR3 runs 16 residues. Germline CDR1 is LNHNV and CDR2 is YYDKDF (reference sequence). The chain's CDR3 is CATSRETGVGSREQYF. The CDR3 bases are TGTGCCACCAGCAGAGAAACAGGGGTGGGATCGCGGGAGCAGTACTTC.

The chain combines TRBV7-8 with TRBJ1-2, with 7 positions matching TRBD1. Germline loops: CDR1 SGHVS, CDR2 FQNEAQ. Unmatched junction bases numbered 7, after V lost 7 bases and J lost 2 bases. CDR3 length: 14 amino acids. This CDR3 reads CASTSGRGNYGYTF. DNA for the CDR3: TGTGCCAGCACCTCAGGCAGGGGGAACTATGGCTACACCTTC.

The chain employs TRBV11-2 and TRBJ2-2, with 8 bases lining up with TRBD1. Germline values: CDR1 SGHAT, CDR2 FQNNGV. The V gene end was trimmed by 5 bases and the J gene end by 7 bases; junction bases not matched to a gene: 12. The CDR3 loop spans 16 amino acids. The CDR3 nucleotides are TGTGCCAGCAGCCCAGGGACAGGCGAATGGGTCGGGGAGCTGTTTTTT. This sequence encodes CASSPGTGEWVGELFF.

The chain employs TRBV2 and TRBJ2-3; D remains ambiguous. V was pared by 3 bases and J by 0 bases, with 7 bases between. Germline V lookup: CDR1 SNHLY, CDR2 FYNNEI. This CDR3 region has 14 residues. The CDR3 protein is CASSDTLSTDTQYF. The DNA of the CDR3 is TGTGCCAGCAGTGACACTCTAAGCACAGATACGCAGTATTTT.

The chain's CDR3 is CASSPGQGANTGELFF. The CDR3 bases are TGTGCCAGCAGCCCGGGTCAGGGGGCGAACACCGGGGAGCTGTTTTTT. This chain links TRBV7-6 with TRBJ2-2, with TRBD1 identical over 7 bases. Germline loops: CDR1 SGHVS, CDR2 FNYEAQ. The CDR3 has 16 amino acids. V gave up 5 bases and J gave up 0 bases; unmatched junction bases: 6. Together with reference TRBV7-6 and TRBJ2-2, the CDR3 gives the full variable domain: GAGVSQSPRYKVTKRGQDVALRCDPISGHVSLYWYRQALGQGPEFLTYFNYEAQQDKSGLPNDRFSAERPEGSISTLTIQRTEQRDSAMYRCASSPGQGANTGELFFGEGSRLTVL.

This clone was detected a few times. One end of the junction fails to match germline, which may point to a read error. This chain joins TRBV4-3 and TRBJ1-6; possible D gene TRBD1, 5 bases. Germline CDR1 and CDR2: LGHNA and YSLEER. This CDR3 comprises 16 residues. CDR3 in DNA: TGCGCCAGCAGCCAAGAAACAGGTTCAAGGGATTCTCCCCTCCACTTT. Translating it yields CASSQETGSRDSPLHF.

The rearrangement links TRBV2 to TRBJ2-5, with TRBD2 as a possible D gene (7 bases). This CDR3 contains 14 residues. Trimming removed 4 bases from V and 3 bases from J, with 12 bases in between. CDR1 and CDR2 (germline): SNHLY, FYNNEI. The CDR3 coding sequence is TGTGCCAGCAGTGTAGGGGGGGGGAAAGAGACCCAGTACTTC. It encodes CASSVGGGKETQYF.

V and J are TRBV7-6 and TRBJ2-7; 8 bases fit TRBD2. Germline-derived CDR1 and CDR2 are SGHVS and FNYEAQ. After removal of 0 bases from V and 2 bases from J, the junction contained 3 bases not matched to a gene. The CDR3 has 15 residues. The CDR3 sequence is CASSLASGSAYEQYF. The CDR3 nucleotides are TGTGCCAGCAGCTTAGCCAGCGGGAGTGCCTACGAGCAGTACTTC. Full variable domain (remainder filled in from reference TRBV7-6 and TRBJ2-7): GAGVSQSPRYKVTKRGQDVALRCDPISGHVSLYWYRQALGQGPEFLTYFNYEAQQDKSGLPNDRFSAERPEGSISTLTIQRTEQRDSAMYRCASSLASGSAYEQYFGPGTRLTVT.

This rearrangement joins TRBV28 to TRBJ1-2; D call uncertain. V was cut by 5 bases and J by 4 bases, with 11 bases left in between. Germline V gene sequence: CDR1 MDHEN, CDR2 SYDVKM. The CDR3 extends over 13 amino acids. The CDR3 region is CASSPRAGYGYTF. The DNA of the CDR3 is TGTGCCAGCAGTCCGAGGGCTGGCTATGGCTACACCTTC.

The chain combines TRBV9 with TRBJ1-1; D uncertain. The CDR3 contains 14 residues. CDR1 and CDR2 (germline): SGDLS, YYNGEE. The germline V and J ends were trimmed by 0 bases and 6 bases, with 12 bases remaining between them. The CDR3 loop reads CASSVAGEGAEAFF. CDR3 DNA: TGTGCCAGCAGCGTAGCCGGGGAAGGCGCTGAAGCTTTCTTT.

V and J are TRBV4-2 and TRBJ2-2, with 13 nucleotides matching TRBD2. After removal of 3 bases from V and 3 bases from J, the junction contained 4 bases not matched to a gene. The CDR3 spans 17 residues. The V gene's germline CDR1 is LGHNA and CDR2 YNFKEQ. CDR3 loop: CASSHTSGGADTGELFF. CDR3 sequence (DNA): TGTGCCAGCAGCCACACTAGCGGGGGGGCGGACACCGGGGAGCTGTTTTTT.